A single sample is the source of the 4 T cell receptor beta chains below, sequenced in a study of Graves' ophthalmopathy and Graves' hyperthyroidism. Amplification of the TCR beta CDR3 regions used RNA transcripts (as template). The first round was an RT-PCR with HTBI primers, and the second round was a multiplex PCR. TCRdb re-derived calls from the multiplex PCR reads in MiXCR, one entry per CDR3 protein. The sample lists over 650,000 distinct CDR3 sequences; more than 40% were seen once. The sample taken for sequencing was peripheral blood. These receptors all come from an adult man with Graves' ophthalmopathy.

This clonotype was recorded at least ten times. The V gene is TRBV7-9, the J gene TRBJ1-2; 7 positions agree with TRBD1. Trimming removed 5 bases from V and 2 bases from J; junction bases left unmatched: 11. CDR3 length: 16 residues. Germline V CDR1 and CDR2: SEHNR, FQNEAQ (reference sequence). DNA for the CDR3: TGTGCCAGCAGCCAGGGGGGGCAGGTACCGAACTATGGCTACACCTTC. Amino acid sequence: CASSQGGQVPNYGYTF.

Many counts were recorded for this clonotype. This sequence joins TRBV5-1 and TRBJ2-7; possibly TRBD1 for D (6 bases). The CDR3 sequence is 14 residues long. V was cut by 0 bases and J by 0 bases, with 7 bases left in between. In germline, CDR1 is SGHRS, CDR2 YFSETQ. CDR3 nucleotides: TGCGCCAGCAGCTTGGAGGGGGTCTCCTACGAGCAGTACTTC. The encoded protein is CASSLEGVSYEQYF. Full variable domain (remainder filled in from reference TRBV5-1 and TRBJ2-7): KAGVTQTPRYLIKTRGQQVTLSCSPISGHRSVSWYQQTPGQGLQFLFEYFSETQRNKGNFPGRFSGRQFSNSRSEMNVSTLELGDSALYLCASSLEGVSYEQYFGPGTRLTVT.

This clonotype was detected many times. The chain recombines TRBV7-2 with TRBJ1-3, with D tentatively TRBD1 (5 bases). Trimming stripped 5 bases from V and 0 bases from J, with 14 bases between. The CDR3 consists of 16 residues. CDR1 SGHTA and CDR2 FQGNSA come from the germline V gene. The CDR3 DNA is TGTGCCAGCAGCCAGGGACCCTCCAGCTCTGGAAACACCATATATTTT. It codes for CASSQGPSSSGNTIYF.

Remarks on this clonotype: One end of the junction fails to match germline, which may point to a read error. The chain links TRBV29-1 to TRBJ1-2; D remains unclear. Germline values: CDR1 SQVTM, CDR2 ANQGSEA. CDR3 size: 10 residues. This chain's CDR3 is CSFENYGYTF. The CDR3 DNA reads as TGCAGCTTTGAGAACTATGGCTACACCTTC.